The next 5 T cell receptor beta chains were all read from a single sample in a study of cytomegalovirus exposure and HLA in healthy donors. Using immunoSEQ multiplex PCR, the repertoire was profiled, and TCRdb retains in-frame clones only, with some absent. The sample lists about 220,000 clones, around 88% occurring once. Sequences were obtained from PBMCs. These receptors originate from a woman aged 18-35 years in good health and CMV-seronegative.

CDR3 coding DNA: TGTGCCAGCAGGCCTACAGGGGGGGGCTACGAGCAGTACTTC. The encoded protein is CASRPTGGGYEQYF. The chain recombines TRBV6-6 with TRBJ2-7; TRBD1 is a possible D gene (8 bases). Per germline, CDR1 MNHNY and CDR2 SVGAGI (reference sequence). Trimming stripped 6 bases from V and 3 bases from J, with 15 bases between. The CDR3 runs to 14 residues.

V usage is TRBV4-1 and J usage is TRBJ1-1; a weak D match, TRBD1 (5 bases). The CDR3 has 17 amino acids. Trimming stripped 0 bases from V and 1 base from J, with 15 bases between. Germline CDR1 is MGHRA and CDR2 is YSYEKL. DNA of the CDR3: TGCGCCAGCAGCCAAGAGCAAATCGACAGAGAGAACACTGAAGCTTTCTTT. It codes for CASSQEQIDRENTEAFF.

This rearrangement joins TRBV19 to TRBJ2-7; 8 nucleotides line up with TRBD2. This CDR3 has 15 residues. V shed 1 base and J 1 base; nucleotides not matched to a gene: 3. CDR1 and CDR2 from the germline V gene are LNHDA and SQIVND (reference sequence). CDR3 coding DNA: TGTGCCAGTAGTATAGCCCGGGAGGGTTCCTACGAGCAGTACTTC. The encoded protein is CASSIAREGSYEQYF.

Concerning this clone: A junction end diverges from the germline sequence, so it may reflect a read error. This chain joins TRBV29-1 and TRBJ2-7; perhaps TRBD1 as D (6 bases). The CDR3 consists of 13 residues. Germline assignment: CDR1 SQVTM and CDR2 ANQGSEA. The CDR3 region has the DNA TGCAGCGTGGGGGACACTGGGGGCTACGGGCAGTACTTC. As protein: CSVGDTGGYGQYF.

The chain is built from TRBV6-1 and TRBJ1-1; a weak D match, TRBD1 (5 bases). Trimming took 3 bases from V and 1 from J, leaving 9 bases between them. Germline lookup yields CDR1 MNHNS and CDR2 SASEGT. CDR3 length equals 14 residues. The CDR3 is CASSEVRENTEAFF. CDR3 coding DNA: TGTGCCAGCAGTGAGGTCAGGGAGAACACTGAAGCTTTCTTT.